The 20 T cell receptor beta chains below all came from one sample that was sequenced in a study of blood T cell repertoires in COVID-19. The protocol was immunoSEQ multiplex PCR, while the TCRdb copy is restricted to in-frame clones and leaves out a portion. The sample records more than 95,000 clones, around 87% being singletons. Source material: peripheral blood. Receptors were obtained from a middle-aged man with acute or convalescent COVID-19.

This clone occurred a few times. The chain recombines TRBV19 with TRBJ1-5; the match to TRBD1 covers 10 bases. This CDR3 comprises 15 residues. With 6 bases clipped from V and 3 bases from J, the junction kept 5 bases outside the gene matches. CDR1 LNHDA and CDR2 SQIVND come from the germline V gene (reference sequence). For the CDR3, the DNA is TGTGCCAGTAGGAAAGGGACAGGGGACAATCAGCCCCAGCATTTT. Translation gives CASRKGTGDNQPQHF.

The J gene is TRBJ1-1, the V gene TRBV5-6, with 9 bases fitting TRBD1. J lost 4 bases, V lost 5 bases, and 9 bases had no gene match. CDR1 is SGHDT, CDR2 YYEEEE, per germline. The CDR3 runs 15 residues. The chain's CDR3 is CASSSRRDRVTEAFF. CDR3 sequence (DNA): TGTGCCAGCAGTTCGAGGCGGGACAGGGTCACTGAAGCTTTCTTT.

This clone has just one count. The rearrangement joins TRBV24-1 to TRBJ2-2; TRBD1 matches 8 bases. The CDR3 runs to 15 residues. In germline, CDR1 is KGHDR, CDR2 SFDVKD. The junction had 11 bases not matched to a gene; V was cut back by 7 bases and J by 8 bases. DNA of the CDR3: TGTGCCACCAGCTTGACAGGGGCCGGGTCGGGGGAGCTGTTTTTT. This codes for CATSLTGAGSGELFF.

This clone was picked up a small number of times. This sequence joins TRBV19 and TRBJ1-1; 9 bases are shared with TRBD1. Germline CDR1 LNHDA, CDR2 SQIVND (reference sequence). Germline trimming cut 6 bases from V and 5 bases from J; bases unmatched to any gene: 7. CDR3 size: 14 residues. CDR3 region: CASRLTGGWTEAFF. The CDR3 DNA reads TGTGCCAGTAGGCTGACAGGGGGATGGACTGAAGCTTTCTTT. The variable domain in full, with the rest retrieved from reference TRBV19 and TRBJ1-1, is DGGITQSPKYLFRKEGQNVTLSCEQNLNHDAMYWYRQDPGQGLRLIYYSQIVNDFQKGDIAEGYSVSREKKESFPLTVTSAQKNPTAFYLCASRLTGGWTEAFFGQGTRLTVV.

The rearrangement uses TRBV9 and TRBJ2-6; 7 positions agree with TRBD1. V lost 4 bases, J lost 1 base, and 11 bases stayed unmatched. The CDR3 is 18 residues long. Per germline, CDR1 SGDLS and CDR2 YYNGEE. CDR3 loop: CASSPTQTGLSGANVLTF. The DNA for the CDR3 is TGTGCCAGCAGCCCTACCCAGACAGGGCTATCTGGGGCCAACGTCCTGACTTTC.

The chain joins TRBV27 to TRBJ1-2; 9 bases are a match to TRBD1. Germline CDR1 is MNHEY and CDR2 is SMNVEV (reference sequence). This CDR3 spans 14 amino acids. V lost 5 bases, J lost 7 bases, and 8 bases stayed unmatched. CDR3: CASSEGQGSGGYTF. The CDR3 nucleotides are TGTGCCAGCAGTGAGGGACAGGGATCGGGTGGCTACACCTTC.

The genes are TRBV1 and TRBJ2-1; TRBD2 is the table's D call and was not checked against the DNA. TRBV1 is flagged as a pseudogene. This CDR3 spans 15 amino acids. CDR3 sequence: CTSSQARGTYNEQFF. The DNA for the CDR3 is TGCACCAGCAGCCAGGCGCGGGGAACCTACAATGAGCAGTTCTTC.

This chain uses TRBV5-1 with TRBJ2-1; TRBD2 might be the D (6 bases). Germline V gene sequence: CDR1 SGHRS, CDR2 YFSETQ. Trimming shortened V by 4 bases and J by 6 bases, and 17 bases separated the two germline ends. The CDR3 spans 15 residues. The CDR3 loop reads CASSNPGATSNEQFF. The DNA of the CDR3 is TGCGCCAGCAGCAATCCGGGAGCCACGTCCAATGAGCAGTTCTTC.

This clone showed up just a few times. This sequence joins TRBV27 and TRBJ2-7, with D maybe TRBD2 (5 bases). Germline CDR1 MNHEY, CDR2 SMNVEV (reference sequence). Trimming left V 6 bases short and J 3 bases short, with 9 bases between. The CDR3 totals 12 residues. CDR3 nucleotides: TGTGCCAGCAGCCCTAGCCGCTACGAGCAGTACTTC. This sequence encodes CASSPSRYEQYF.

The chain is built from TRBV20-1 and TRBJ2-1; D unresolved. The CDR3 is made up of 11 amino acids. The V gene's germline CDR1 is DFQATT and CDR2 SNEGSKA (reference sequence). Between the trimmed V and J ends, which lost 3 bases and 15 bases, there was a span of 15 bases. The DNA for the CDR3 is TGCAGTGCTAGTCCCCTGAAAGCCCCGTTCTTC. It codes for CSASPLKAPFF.

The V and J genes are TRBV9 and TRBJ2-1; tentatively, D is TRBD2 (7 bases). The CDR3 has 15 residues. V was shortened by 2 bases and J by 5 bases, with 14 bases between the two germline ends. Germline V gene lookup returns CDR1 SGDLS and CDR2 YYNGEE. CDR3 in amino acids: CASSVGQRDNNEQFF. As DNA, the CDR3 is TGTGCCAGCAGCGTTGGCCAGCGGGACAACAATGAGCAGTTCTTC.

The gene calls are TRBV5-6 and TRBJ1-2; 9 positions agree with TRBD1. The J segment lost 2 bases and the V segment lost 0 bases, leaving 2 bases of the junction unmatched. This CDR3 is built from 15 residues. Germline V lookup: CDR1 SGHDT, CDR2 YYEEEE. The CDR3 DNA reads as TGTGCCAGCAGCTTGGGGGACAGGGTCAACTATGGCTACACCTTC. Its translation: CASSLGDRVNYGYTF.

Written as DNA, the CDR3 is TGTGCCAGCAGCGAAGTTCGGGGAAATGGCGACTACGAGCAGTACTTC. Protein sequence: CASSEVRGNGDYEQYF. The chain has TRBV21-1 and TRBJ2-7; the tabulated D call, TRBD2, remains unverified against the DNA. TRBV21-1 is classified as a pseudogene. The CDR3 sequence is 16 residues long.

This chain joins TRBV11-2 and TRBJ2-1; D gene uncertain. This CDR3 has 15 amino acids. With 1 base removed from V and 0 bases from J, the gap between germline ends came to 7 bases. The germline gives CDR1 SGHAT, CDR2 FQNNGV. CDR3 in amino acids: CASSLARLSYNEQFF. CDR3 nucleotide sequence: TGTGCCAGCAGCTTAGCCAGGCTCTCCTACAATGAGCAGTTCTTC.

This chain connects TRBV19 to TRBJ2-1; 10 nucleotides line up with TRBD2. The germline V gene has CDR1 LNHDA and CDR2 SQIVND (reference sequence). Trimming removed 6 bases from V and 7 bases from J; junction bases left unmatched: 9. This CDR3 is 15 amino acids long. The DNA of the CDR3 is TGTGCCAGTAGCTTAACGGGACTAGCGAGTAATGAGCAGTTCTTC. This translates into CASSLTGLASNEQFF.

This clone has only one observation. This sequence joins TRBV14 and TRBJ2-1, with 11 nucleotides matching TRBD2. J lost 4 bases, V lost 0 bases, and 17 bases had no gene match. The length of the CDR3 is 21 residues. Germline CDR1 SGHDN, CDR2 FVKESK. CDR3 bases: TGTGCCAGCAGCCAAGATCGAACTAGCGGGAGAACCGGCCGGCCATACAATGAGCAGTTCTTC. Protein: CASSQDRTSGRTGRPYNEQFF. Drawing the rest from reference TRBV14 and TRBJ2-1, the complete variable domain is EAGVTQFPSHSVIEKGQTVTLRCDPISGHDNLYWYRRVMGKEIKFLLHFVKESKQDESGMPNNRFLAERTGGTYSTLKVQPAELEDSGVYFCASSQDRTSGRTGRPYNEQFFGPGTRLTVL.

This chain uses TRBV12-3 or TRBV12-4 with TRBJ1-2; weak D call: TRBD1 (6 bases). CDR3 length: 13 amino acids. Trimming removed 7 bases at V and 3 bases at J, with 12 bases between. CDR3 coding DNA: TGTGCCAGCAACCGGGACAATGACTATGGCTACACCTTC. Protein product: CASNRDNDYGYTF.

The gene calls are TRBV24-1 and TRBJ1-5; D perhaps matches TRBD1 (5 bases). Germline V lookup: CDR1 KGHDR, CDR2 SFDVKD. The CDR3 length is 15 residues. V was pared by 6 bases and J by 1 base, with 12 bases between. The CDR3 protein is CATSRGGVSNQPQHF. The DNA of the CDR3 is TGTGCCACCAGTCGCGGGGGGGTAAGCAATCAGCCCCAGCATTTT.

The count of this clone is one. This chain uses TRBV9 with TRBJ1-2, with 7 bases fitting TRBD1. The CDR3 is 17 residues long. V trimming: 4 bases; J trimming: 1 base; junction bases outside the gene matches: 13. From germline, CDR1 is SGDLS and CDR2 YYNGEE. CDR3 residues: CASSPEEGAPLNYGYTF. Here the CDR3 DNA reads TGTGCCAGCAGCCCCGAGGAGGGGGCGCCTCTTAACTATGGCTACACCTTC.

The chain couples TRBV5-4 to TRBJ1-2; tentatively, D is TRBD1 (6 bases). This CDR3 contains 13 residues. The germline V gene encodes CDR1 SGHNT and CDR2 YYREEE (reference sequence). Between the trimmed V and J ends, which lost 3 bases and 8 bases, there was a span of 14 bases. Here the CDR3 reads CASSYDRPRGYTF. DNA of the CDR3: TGTGCCAGCAGCTACGACAGGCCGAGGGGCTACACCTTC.